The text below deals with one T cell receptor (beta chain). Distinct nucleotide sequences in the sample also encode this CDR3. This record comes from a study of blood T cell repertoires in COVID-19. The CDR3 sequence is 20 residues long. CDR1 is LGHDT, CDR2 YNNKEL, per germline (reference sequence). J gave up 7 bases and V 1 base, and 16 bases lay outside the gene matches. Authors' methods: Estimation of nucleated cell counts relied on the amplification of reference gene primers. Some clones are missing from TCRdb's copy, which holds only in-frame ones; the method was immunoSEQ multiplex PCR. V and J calls and clone size are given by that table; D and trimming were obtained from the DNA. This sample has 200,000 to 250,000 clones, with 85% to 90% found just once.

The chain joins TRBV3-1 (or the pseudogene TRBV3-2) to TRBJ2-1; 13 bases are shared with TRBD2. This TCR was recovered from a man between 18 and 35 years old with active or convalescent COVID-19. The material sequenced was peripheral blood. The CDR3 DNA sequence: TGTGCCAGCAGCCAAGCACCGGGACTAGCGGGACCGGGCATCCGAAATGAGCAGTTCTTC. This encodes CASSQAPGLAGPGIRNEQFF.